These 25 T cell receptor beta chains came from one sample sequenced in a study of cytomegalovirus exposure and HLA in healthy donors. The PCR ran on 60 Vbeta and 13 Jbeta primers. The method was immunoSEQ multiplex PCR; TCRdb's version includes in-frame clones alone and lacks a portion of them. Of about 110,000 clones in the sample, roughly 69% were seen once. Sequenced material: PBMCs. These receptors all come from a woman aged 40 to 55 in good health and CMV-seropositive.

This clone showed up just a few times. The J gene is TRBJ2-1, the V gene TRBV6-6; tentative D call: TRBD2 (6 bases). The CDR3 spans 14 residues. Germline V CDR1 and CDR2: MNHNY, SVGAGI (reference sequence). Trimming removed 4 bases from V and 4 bases from J, with 11 bases in between. The CDR3 nucleotides read TGTGCCAGCAGTTTACGGGGGTCTTACAATGAGCAGTTCTTC. It encodes CASSLRGSYNEQFF.

This chain uses TRBV11-1 with TRBJ2-3, with 7 bases lining up with TRBD1. V was pared by 5 bases and J by 3 bases, with 5 bases of the junction left unmatched. Per germline, CDR1 SGHAT and CDR2 FQDESV (reference sequence). CDR3 length: 14 residues. In DNA form, the CDR3 reads TGTGCCAGCAGCCCGCGACAGGGAACAGATACGCAGTATTTT. Its translation: CASSPRQGTDTQYF. The full variable domain, in which reference TRBV11-1 and TRBJ2-3 provide the parts outside the CDR3, is EAEVAQSPRYKITEKSQAVAFWCDPISGHATLYWYRQILGQGPELLVQFQDESVVDDSQLPKDRFSAERLKGVDSTLKIQPAELGDSAMYLCASSPRQGTDTQYFGPGTRLTVL.

V gene TRBV29-1 combines with J gene TRBJ1-1; 9 positions match TRBD1. The CDR3 loop spans 15 amino acids. The germline V gene encodes CDR1 SQVTM and CDR2 ANQGSEA. V dropped 6 bases and J dropped 4; count of bases not matched to a gene: 12. The chain's CDR3 is CSVVGQGDYSTEAFF. CDR3 nucleotides: TGCAGCGTCGTGGGACAGGGAGATTATAGCACTGAAGCTTTCTTT.

The chain couples TRBV10-3 to TRBJ1-2; D is possibly TRBD1 (6 bases). The V end lost 7 bases, the J end lost 8 bases, and 17 bases lay between the germline ends. The CDR3 is 13 residues long. Per the germline V gene, CDR1 is ENHRY and CDR2 is SYGVKD. The DNA of the CDR3 is TGTGCCATCAAGAAAGAACAGGGCTTGGGCTACACCTTC. Its protein is CAIKKEQGLGYTF.

The chain uses TRBV25-1 and TRBJ2-7; no clear D gene. V lost 2 bases and J 6 bases, leaving 11 bases between the germline ends. Germline loops: CDR1 MGHDK, CDR2 SYGVNS. The CDR3 has 13 residues. The CDR3 nucleotides read TGTGCCAGCAGTGAAGAATTTCCCAGCGAGCAGTACTTC. Protein sequence: CASSEEFPSEQYF.

This clone was recorded only once. V gene TRBV6-5 combines with J gene TRBJ1-2; TRBD1 might be the D (6 bases). V lost 6 bases and J 4 bases, leaving 12 bases between the germline ends. Germline CDR1 is MNHEY and CDR2 is SVGAGI. The CDR3 is made up of 13 amino acids. The CDR3 spells CASRSHRAYGYTF. CDR3 in DNA: TGTGCCAGCAGATCGCACAGGGCCTATGGCTACACCTTC.

The rearrangement links TRBV7-2 to TRBJ2-1; unclear D gene. There are 13 residues in the CDR3. Trimming pared 1 base from V and 5 bases from J, leaving 6 bases between. Germline CDR1 reads SGHTA; CDR2 reads FQGNSA. This CDR3 is CASSLGHNNEQFF. CDR3 DNA sequence: TGTGCCAGCAGCTTAGGGCATAACAATGAGCAGTTCTTC. The full variable domain, rest sourced from reference TRBV7-2 and TRBJ2-1, is GAGVSQSPSNKVTEKGKDVELRCDPISGHTALYWYRQSLGQGLEFLIYFQGNSAPDKSGLPSDRFSAERTGGSVSTLTIQRTQQEDSAVYLCASSLGHNNEQFFGPGTRLTVL.

This clone was seen a single time. This chain links TRBV6-6 with TRBJ1-2; 9 nucleotides line up with TRBD1. V trimming: 6 bases; J trimming: 0 bases; junction bases outside the gene matches: 8. CDR1 MNHNY and CDR2 SVGAGI come from the germline V gene (reference sequence). The CDR3 spans 16 residues. For the CDR3, the DNA is TGTGCCAGCAGCCGGACAGGGGCCGCTCCTAACTATGGCTACACCTTC. Amino acids: CASSRTGAAPNYGYTF.

Notes on this clone: The CDR3 ends on some other residue instead of the conserved phenylalanine or tryptophan, so this is likely a read error. This chain uses TRBV29-1 with TRBJ1-1, with 12 bases fitting TRBD1. Trimming removed 7 bases from V and 5 bases from J; junction bases left unmatched: 11. Germline V gene lookup returns CDR1 SQVTM and CDR2 ANQGSEA. The CDR3 extends over 15 amino acids. The DNA of the CDR3 is TGCAGCGCCACCGGGACAGGGGGCGTCTGGACTGAAGCTTTCGTT. Translated, it gives CSATGTGGVWTEAFV.

The rearrangement links TRBV4-1 to TRBJ1-4; 8 nucleotides match TRBD1. V dropped 3 bases and J dropped 6; count of bases not matched to a gene: 9. Germline V CDR1 and CDR2: MGHRA, YSYEKL. This CDR3 is built from 16 residues. CDR3 amino acids: CASSQPTGTGHEKLFF. The CDR3 DNA sequence: TGCGCCAGCAGCCAGCCGACCGGGACAGGTCATGAAAAACTGTTTTTT.

This sequence joins TRBV10-3 and TRBJ1-1; 9 bases are shared with TRBD1. Looked up from germline, CDR1 is ENHRY and CDR2 is SYGVKD. The CDR3 totals 14 residues. Trimming took 2 bases from V and 4 from J; bases not matched to a gene: 2. The DNA of the CDR3 is TGTGCCATCAGTGAGGGACAGGGGCCCACTGAAGCTTTCTTT. It translates to CAISEGQGPTEAFF.

The chain couples TRBV5-4 to TRBJ1-2, with 8 nucleotides matching TRBD1. The CDR3 is made up of 14 amino acids. Germline V gene lookup returns CDR1 SGHNT and CDR2 YYREEE (reference sequence). The ends lost 4 bases at V and 7 bases at J; junction bases unmatched: 9. CDR3 sequence (DNA): TGTGCCAGCAGCCCGGACAGGGTTCTCAGTGGCTACACCTTC. It is translated as CASSPDRVLSGYTF.

This chain connects TRBV7-2 to TRBJ2-5; 10 nucleotides align to TRBD2. The CDR3 consists of 16 residues. The V segment lost 3 bases and the J segment 1 base; nucleotides outside the gene matches: 5. From germline, CDR1 is SGHTA and CDR2 FQGNSA. CDR3 nucleotide sequence: TGTGCCAGCAGCTTTAGTAGCGGGGGGATCCAAGAGACCCAGTACTTC. Translated, it gives CASSFSSGGIQETQYF.

The gene calls are TRBV18 and TRBJ2-1; TRBD1 matches 9 bases. The CDR3 has 16 amino acids. Germline V lookup: CDR1 KGHSH, CDR2 LQKENI. The ends lost 2 bases at V and 7 bases at J; junction bases unmatched: 9. For the CDR3, the DNA is TGTGCCAGCTCACCAGGACCTGCCGGGACAGGGAATGAGCAGTTCTTC. This gives the protein CASSPGPAGTGNEQFF. The variable domain in full, completed from reference TRBV18 and TRBJ2-1, reads NAGVMQNPRHLVRRRGQEARLRCSPMKGHSHVYWYRQLPEEGLKFMVYLQKENIIDESGMPKERFSAEFPKEGPSILRIQQVVRGDSAAYFCASSPGPAGTGNEQFFGPGTRLTVL.

The chain combines TRBV4-3 with TRBJ2-1; D is unresolved. The V end lost 2 bases, the J end lost 7 bases, and 9 bases lay between the germline ends. Germline CDR1 is LGHNA and CDR2 is YSLEER. CDR3 length: 13 amino acids. The DNA for the CDR3 is TGCGCCAGCAGCCAAATAACAGAAAATGAGCAGTTCTTC. Amino acids: CASSQITENEQFF.

V is TRBV5-5 and J is TRBJ1-6, with 9 nucleotides matching TRBD1. Germline CDR1 SGHKS, CDR2 YYEKEE (reference sequence). There are 17 residues in the CDR3. V shed 2 bases and J 14 bases; nucleotides not matched to a gene: 17. The CDR3 region has the DNA TGTGCCAGCAGCTTACAATTGCTTGCCGGGACAGGGTTGGCCCTCCACTTT. Its protein product is CASSLQLLAGTGLALHF. Full variable domain (missing parts from reference TRBV5-5 and TRBJ1-6): DAGVTQSPTHLIKTRGQQVTLRCSPISGHKSVSWYQQVLGQGPQFIFQYYEKEERGRGNFPDRFSARQFPNYSSELNVNALLLGDSALYLCASSLQLLAGTGLALHFGNGTRLTVT.

This rearrangement joins TRBV7-2 to TRBJ2-7; D not certain. Germline-derived CDR1 and CDR2 are SGHTA and FQGNSA. The CDR3 extends over 12 amino acids. Trimming took off 1 base at V and 5 bases at J, with 6 bases between the two ends. The CDR3: CASSLVANEQYF. The CDR3 DNA follows: TGTGCCAGCAGCTTAGTTGCGAACGAGCAGTACTTC.

The chain is built from TRBV7-3 and TRBJ1-1; D gene unclear. V was clipped by 4 bases and J by 5 bases, with 11 bases between them. CDR3 size: 13 residues. The germline gives CDR1 SGHTA, CDR2 FQGTGA. CDR3 nucleotides: TGTGCCAGCAGCTCCCGAGAGGAGACTGAAGCTTTCTTT. Translating gives CASSSREETEAFF.

V and J are TRBV6-6 and TRBJ2-1; D unclear. Trimming stripped 2 bases from V and 5 bases from J, with 13 bases between. This CDR3 has 15 amino acids. Per the germline V gene, CDR1 is MNHNY and CDR2 is SVGAGI (reference sequence). The CDR3 protein is CASSYGSTVNNEQFF. DNA for the CDR3: TGTGCCAGCAGTTACGGCTCTACAGTAAACAATGAGCAGTTCTTC.

This sequence joins TRBV6-1 and TRBJ1-5, with 8 bases aligning to TRBD1. V dropped 7 bases and J dropped 6; count of bases not matched to a gene: 11. CDR3 length: 15 amino acids. Germline V gene lookup returns CDR1 MNHNS and CDR2 SASEGT. CDR3 sequence reads: CASTDGQGLGQPQHF. In nucleotides, the CDR3 is TGTGCCAGCACCGACGGACAGGGCCTCGGTCAGCCCCAGCATTTT.

The CDR3 is CASSPQTGIRGEQYF. CDR3 sequence (DNA): TGTGCCAGCAGCCCCCAAACAGGGATTCGAGGCGAGCAGTACTTC. The chain is built from TRBV13 and TRBJ2-7; D is perhaps TRBD1 (6 bases). V was cut by 5 bases and J by 6 bases, with 20 bases left in between. CDR1 PRHDT and CDR2 FYEKMQ come from the germline V gene (reference sequence). The CDR3 spans 15 residues.

This clone was seen only a few times. This rearrangement joins TRBV28 to TRBJ2-5, with D possibly TRBD1 on 8 matching bases. CDR1 is MDHEN and CDR2 is SYDVKM in the germline V gene. This CDR3 is built from 14 residues. Deletions cut 11 bases from V and 0 bases from J, with 16 bases between. CDR3 DNA sequence: TGTGCCGGACAGGGAGGGGGCAACCAAGAGACCCAGTACTTC. Its translation is CAGQGGGNQETQYF.

This clone was recorded once. The chain links TRBV2 to TRBJ1-2; unclear D gene. The CDR3 runs 13 residues. Germline loops: CDR1 SNHLY, CDR2 FYNNEI. V was cut by 8 bases and J by 1 base, with 11 bases left in between. The CDR3 coding sequence is TGTGCCAGCCGGGGTTTCATTAACTATGGCTACACCTTC. Translated, it gives CASRGFINYGYTF. The complete variable domain, with remaining parts taken from reference TRBV2 and TRBJ1-2, reads EPEVTQTPSHQVTQMGQEVILRCVPISNHLYFYWYRQILGQKVEFLVSFYNNEISEKSEIFDDQFSVERPDGSNFTLKIRSTKLEDSAMYFCASRGFINYGYTFGSGTRLTVV.

The CDR3 coding sequence is TGCGCCAGCAGCCAAGATTGGCTAGCGGGGGGCGGGGATACGCAGTATTTT. Encoded protein: CASSQDWLAGGGDTQYF. V is TRBV4-3 and J is TRBJ2-3; 11 bases line up with TRBD2. This CDR3 comprises 17 residues. Per germline, CDR1 LGHNA and CDR2 YSLEER. The junction had 8 bases not matched to a gene; V was cut back by 0 bases and J by 6 bases.

V and J are TRBV12-5 and TRBJ1-4, with no clear D. Trimming left V 1 base short and J 8 bases short, with 5 bases between. CDR1 LGHNT and CDR2 FRNRAP come from the germline V gene. The CDR3 runs 12 residues. CDR3 coding DNA: TGTGCTAGTGGTTTGGGTCTAGAAAAACTGTTTTTT. Its translation is CASGLGLEKLFF. Full variable domain (missing parts from reference TRBV12-5 and TRBJ1-4): DARVTQTPRHKVTEMGQEVTMRCQPILGHNTVFWYRQTMMQGLELLAYFRNRAPLDDSGMPKDRFSAEMPDATLATLKIQPSEPRDSAVYFCASGLGLEKLFFGSGTQLSVL.